This is a list of T cell receptor beta chains from one sample in a study of control samples from healthy donors and cancer patients. Profiling relied on immunoSEQ multiplex PCR, and the TCRdb table lists in-frame clones only, not all of them. Of 150,000 or so clones in the sample, 93% are singletons; the top ten hold roughly 5.5%. The sample was blood. These receptors all come from a man in his late teens or twenties in good health. CDR3s include the opening cysteine and the closing phenylalanine or tryptophan.

V: TRBV3-1/TRBV3-2
J: TRBJ2-6
CDR3: CASSQDFGAGANVLTF

V: TRBV28
J: TRBJ2-7
CDR3: CASSGTLGEPAGVYEQYF

V: TRBV4-1
J: TRBJ2-1
CDR3: CASSREGVAGGIEQFF

V: TRBV28
J: TRBJ1-1
CDR3: CASSNLPRVRYTEAFF

V: TRBV6-2/TRBV6-3
J: TRBJ2-1
CDR3: CASSFPATSGGASYNEQFF

V: TRBV24-1
J: TRBJ2-3
CDR3: CATSDWDQRGTQYF

V: TRBV19
J: TRBJ2-3
CDR3: CASSIGRRTDTQYF

V: TRBV25-1
J: TRBJ1-2
CDR3: CASRVGLGYTF

V: TRBV6-1
J: TRBJ2-7
CDR3: CASSEGETYEQYF

V: TRBV5-5
J: TRBJ1-5
CDR3: CASSSAYGQPQHF

V: TRBV27
J: TRBJ1-6
CDR3: CASSLGRNEPRSYNSPLHF

V: TRBV9
J: TRBJ2-7
CDR3: CASSVRAVSGTYEQYF

V: TRBV7-9
J: TRBJ1-2
CDR3: CASSLTGRGGSQGYTF

V: TRBV7-2
J: TRBJ1-1
CDR3: CASSFPRGAEAFF

V: TRBV7-8
J: TRBJ1-5
CDR3: CASSSSPNWGNQPQHF

V: TRBV7-6
J: TRBJ1-1
CDR3: CASSPFSVRGTEAFF

V: TRBV5-1
J: TRBJ2-1
CDR3: CASSWGRGYLNEQFF

V: TRBV5-4
J: TRBJ2-1
CDR3: CASSLVTSGDEQFF

V: TRBV30
J: TRBJ1-1
CDR3: CAWSLEGAGRAFF

V: TRBV18
J: TRBJ1-2
CDR3: CASSLPSGRETGGYTF

V: TRBV19
J: TRBJ2-1
CDR3: CASSIASGTYNEQFF

V: TRBV28
J: TRBJ1-1
CDR3: CASSPGGVEAFF

V: TRBV11-3
J: TRBJ2-5
CDR3: CASSLGDRGRGETQYF

V: TRBV7-9
J: TRBJ1-1
CDR3: CASSLARAGTGNTEAFF

V: TRBV24-1
J: TRBJ2-5
CDR3: CATSDQYQETQYF

V: TRBV2
J: TRBJ2-7
CDR3: CASSEWGREGRYEQYF

V: TRBV15
J: TRBJ2-2
CDR3: CATSINQGGGGELFF

V: TRBV27
J: TRBJ2-4
CDR3: CASGLGAKNIQYF

V: TRBV4-1
J: TRBJ1-3
CDR3: CASSQGAGAGNTIYF

V: TRBV28
J: TRBJ1-1
CDR3: CASSLEAFREGDTEAFF

V: TRBV5-1
J: TRBJ2-7
CDR3: CASSLTSGRAVEF

V: TRBV2
J: TRBJ1-1
CDR3: CASTGIRNTEAFF

V: TRBV6-1
J: TRBJ2-7
CDR3: CASSEPGVVYEQYF

V: TRBV4-2
J: TRBJ2-7
CDR3: CASSQGYSRGEQYF

V: TRBV19
J: TRBJ1-2
CDR3: CASSIPPGGYTF

V: TRBV5-1
J: TRBJ2-7
CDR3: CASSSSGTLYEQYF